This T cell receptor (beta chain) was identified in a study of OX40 agonist ivuxolimab in advanced cancers. Method: immunoSEQ multiplex PCR; TCRdb's copy keeps in-frame clones and lacks some. The sample gives 80,000 or so clones, 85% to 90% of which show up once; 2% to 3% is in the top ten. Trimming took 4 bases from V and 0 from J; bases not matched to a gene: 4. The CDR3 consists of 16 residues. CDR1 is SEHNR, CDR2 FQNEAQ, per germline (reference sequence). Sample: CD4+ or CD8+ T cells sorted from blood, taken in a trial of the OX40 agonist ivuxolimab. The sequence came from an adult with an advanced solid tumor such as melanoma, head and neck, liver or kidney cancer. V usage is TRBV7-9 and J usage is TRBJ1-3, with 9 bases matching TRBD1. CDR3 DNA sequence: TGTGCCAGCAGCTCCGGGACAGGGACCTCTGGAAACACCATATATTTT. Amino acid sequence: CASSSGTGTSGNTIYF.